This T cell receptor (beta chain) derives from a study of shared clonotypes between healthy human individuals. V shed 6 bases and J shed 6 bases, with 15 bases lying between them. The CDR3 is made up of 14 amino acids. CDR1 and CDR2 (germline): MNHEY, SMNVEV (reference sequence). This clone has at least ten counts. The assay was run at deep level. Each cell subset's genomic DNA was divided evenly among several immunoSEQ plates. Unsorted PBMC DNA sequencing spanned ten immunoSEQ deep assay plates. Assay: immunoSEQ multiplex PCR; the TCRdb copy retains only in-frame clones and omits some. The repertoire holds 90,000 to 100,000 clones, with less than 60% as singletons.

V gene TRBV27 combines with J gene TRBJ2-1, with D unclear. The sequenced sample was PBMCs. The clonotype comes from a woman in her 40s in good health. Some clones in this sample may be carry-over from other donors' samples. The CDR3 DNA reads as TGTGCCAGCAGATCCGTAGTTGTAGGCAATGAGCAGTTCTTC. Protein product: CASRSVVVGNEQFF.